This T cell receptor beta chain was sequenced in a study of blood T cell repertoires in COVID-19. Method: immunoSEQ multiplex PCR; TCRdb's copy keeps in-frame clones and lacks some. The sample yields 230,000 or so clones, roughly 90% seen once. CDR3 length: 14 amino acids. Germline V gene sequence: CDR1 SGHTA, CDR2 FQGNSA. V lost 8 bases to trimming and J lost 1 base, with 11 bases between them. This clonotype originated in a woman in her fifties or sixties with COVID-19, enrolled during active disease. The chain combines TRBV7-2 with TRBJ1-4; D may be TRBD1 (6 bases). The sequencing sample was made of peripheral blood. The CDR3 coding sequence is TGTGCCAGCGGCCCGACAGGAACTAATGAAAAACTGTTTTTT. It translates to CASGPTGTNEKLFF.